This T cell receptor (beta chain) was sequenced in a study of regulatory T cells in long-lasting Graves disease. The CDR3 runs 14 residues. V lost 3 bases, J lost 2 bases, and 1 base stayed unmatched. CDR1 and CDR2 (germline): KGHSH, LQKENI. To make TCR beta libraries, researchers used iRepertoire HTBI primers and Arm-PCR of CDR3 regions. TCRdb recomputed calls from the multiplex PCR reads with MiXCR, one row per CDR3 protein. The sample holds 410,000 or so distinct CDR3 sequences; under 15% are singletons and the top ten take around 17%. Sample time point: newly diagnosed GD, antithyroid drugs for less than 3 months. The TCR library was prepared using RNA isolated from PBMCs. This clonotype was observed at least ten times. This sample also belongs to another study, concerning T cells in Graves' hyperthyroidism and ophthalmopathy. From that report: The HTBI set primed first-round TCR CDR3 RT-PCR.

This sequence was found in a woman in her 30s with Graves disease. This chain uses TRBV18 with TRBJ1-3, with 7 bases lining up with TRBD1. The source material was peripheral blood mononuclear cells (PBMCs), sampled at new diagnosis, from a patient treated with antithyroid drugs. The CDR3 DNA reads TGTGCCAGCTCACCCGGGACAGCTGGAAACACCATATATTTT. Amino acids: CASSPGTAGNTIYF.